Listed below are T cell receptor beta chains from one sample, sequenced in a study of blood T cells in healthy people across ages. TCRdb recomputed calls from the 5' RACE reads with MiXCR, one row per CDR3 protein. The sample shows 910,000 or so distinct CDR3 sequences, around 54% of them seen only once. Material: blood. Source of these receptors: a woman in her sixties or seventies in good health. Each CDR3 is given with its conserved first and last residue. D genes are given only for firm matches. Rows give clone size only sometimes, using once, few, many, or a class for an expanded clone.

d_call | clone_size | j_call | v_call | cdr3_aa | cdr3_nt
TRBD1 | - | TRBJ2-7 | TRBV25-1 | CASSESGGQGAYEQYF | TGTGCCAGCAGTGAATCGGGGGGACAGGGGGCCTACGAGCAGTACTTC
TRBD2 | - | TRBJ2-5 | TRBV27 | CASSRVSGEGGRETQYF | TGTGCCAGCAGTCGAGTATCGGGGGAGGGCGGTAGGGAGACCCAGTACTTC
- | - | TRBJ1-2 | TRBV29-1 | CSVLGEGYTF | TGCAGCGTGTTAGGGGAAGGCTACACCTTC
TRBD1 | - | TRBJ1-1 | TRBV3-1 | CASSQADRGNTEAFF | TGTGCCAGCAGCCAAGCAGACAGGGGGAACACTGAAGCTTTCTTT
- | few | TRBJ2-6 | TRBV11-2 | CASRNLLSGANVLTF | TGTGCCAGCAGGAATTTACTCTCTGGGGCCAACGTCCTGACTTTC
- | - | TRBJ2-7 | TRBV4-1 | CASSQAPLGYEQYF | TGCGCCAGCAGCCAAGCACCCTTAGGCTACGAGCAGTACTTC
- | few | TRBJ2-4 | TRBV7-8 | CASSPRRGTKNIQYF | TGTGCCAGCAGCCCCCGAAGGGGTACCAAAAACATTCAGTACTTC
- | - | TRBJ2-5 | TRBV28 | CASRPSSTHEQYF | TGTGCCAGCAGACCCTCTAGCACCCATGAGCAGTACTTC
- | - | TRBJ1-2 | TRBV6-1 | CASRPGQSYGYTF | TGTGCCAGCAGACCCGGACAGTCCTATGGCTACACCTTC
- | - | TRBJ1-2 | TRBV11-2 | CASSALRASNYGYTF | TGTGCCAGCAGTGCCTTAAGGGCTTCTAACTATGGCTACACCTTC
- | - | TRBJ2-3 | TRBV12-3/TRBV12-4 | CASGAGRGTDTQYF | TGTGCCAGCGGCGCCGGAAGGGGCACAGATACGCAGTATTTT
TRBD2 | - | TRBJ2-1 | TRBV20-1 | CSRRDGGRNEQFF | TGCAGTCGCAGGGATGGCGGGAGAAATGAGCAGTTCTTC
- | - | TRBJ1-2 | TRBV5-8 | CASSLALKGYGYTF | TGTGCCAGCAGCTTGGCTCTTAAGGGATATGGCTACACCTTC
- | few | TRBJ2-5 | TRBV24-1 | CATSSGKGKETQYF | TGTGCCACCAGTTCTGGGAAGGGCAAAGAGACCCAGTACTTC
- | - | TRBJ1-2 | TRBV4-1 | CASNQAGPYGYTF | TGCGCCAGCAACCAGGCGGGACCCTATGGCTACACCTTC
- | once | TRBJ2-1 | TRBV3-1 | CASSQRTAYNEQFF | TGTGCCAGCAGCCAACGGACAGCATACAATGAGCAGTTCTTC
- | - | TRBJ2-3 | TRBV27 | CASASMDADTQYF | TGTGCCAGCGCGTCGATGGACGCCGATACGCAGTATTTT
TRBD1 | - | TRBJ2-7 | TRBV20-1 | CSATGQGNPYEQYF | TGCAGTGCTACGGGACAGGGGAATCCCTACGAGCAGTACTTC
- | - | TRBJ2-5 | TRBV6-5 | CASTYSEGAETQYF | TGTGCCAGCACCTACTCAGAGGGCGCTGAGACCCAGTACTTC
- | - | TRBJ1-5 | TRBV27 | CASSLSGLGPQHF | TGTGCCAGCAGTTTATCGGGGCTTGGGCCCCAGCATTTT
- | - | TRBJ2-7 | TRBV10-3 | CAIRGSGTRERARISQQYF | TGTGCCATCAGGGGCTCCGGGACCCGTGAGAGGGCCCGGATCTCACAGCAGTACTTC
- | - | TRBJ2-5 | TRBV4-1 | CASSQDAGQQETQYF | TGCGCCAGCAGCCAAGACGCGGGACAGCAAGAGACCCAGTACTTC
TRBD1 | - | TRBJ2-7 | TRBV6-2/TRBV6-3 | CATGTGVDEQYF | TGTGCCACCGGGACAGGGGTAGACGAGCAGTACTTC
- | - | TRBJ2-2 | TRBV28 | CASSSGAYDTGELFF | TGTGCCAGCAGTTCAGGGGCTTACGACACCGGGGAGCTGTTTTTT
- | - | TRBJ2-3 | TRBV6-2/TRBV6-3 | CASSYWRTITDTQYF | TGTGCCAGCAGTTACTGGCGGACTATCACAGATACGCAGTATTTT
- | few | TRBJ1-1 | TRBV7-2 | CASSRWTAMNTEAFF | TGTGCCAGCAGCCGCTGGACGGCGATGAACACTGAAGCTTTCTTT
- | - | TRBJ2-1 | TRBV2 | CASRELDAKQFF | TGTGCCAGCAGGGAACTAGACGCTAAGCAGTTCTTC
TRBD1 | - | TRBJ2-4 | TRBV20-1 | CSATDGTVNIQYF | TGCAGTGCTACGGACGGGACAGTTAACATTCAGTACTTC
- | - | TRBJ2-6 | TRBV11-2 | CASSSGRYKAVSGANVLTF | TGTGCCAGCAGTTCCGGCCGGTACAAAGCAGTCTCTGGGGCCAACGTCCTGACTTTC
TRBD1 | - | TRBJ2-7 | TRBV7-2 | CASSPRTGGIEQYF | TGTGCCAGCAGCCCCCGGACAGGGGGCATCGAGCAGTACTTC
TRBD2 | - | TRBJ2-5 | TRBV10-3 | CAIGDGGGQETQYF | TGTGCCATCGGTGATGGGGGGGGGCAAGAGACCCAGTACTTC
- | - | TRBJ2-7 | TRBV7-9 | CARYEQYF | TGTGCCCGCTACGAGCAGTACTTC
TRBD1 | - | TRBJ1-5 | TRBV19 | CASSNHNRGEKNNQPQHF | TGTGCCAGTAGTAACCACAACAGGGGCGAGAAAAACAATCAGCCCCAGCATTTT
- | - | TRBJ2-5 | TRBV7-9 | CASSLAVGAAETQDF | TGTGCCAGCAGCTTAGCGGTAGGGGCGGCAGAGACCCAGGACTTC
TRBD1 | few | TRBJ1-6 | TRBV6-6 | CASRGGTVNSPLHF | TGTGCCAGCAGGGGGGGGACAGTCAATTCACCCCTCCACTTT
TRBD2 | few | TRBJ2-5 | TRBV12-3/TRBV12-4 | CASSLTSGTQETQYF | TGTGCCAGCAGCCTGACTAGCGGAACCCAAGAGACCCAGTACTTC
- | - | TRBJ2-5 | TRBV4-1 | CASRRFWLVGFGQETQYF | TGCGCCAGCAGGCGGTTTTGGCTAGTGGGCTTCGGGCAAGAGACCCAGTACTTC
TRBD1 | once | TRBJ2-1 | TRBV12-3/TRBV12-4 | CASSWGQILYNEQFF | TGTGCCAGCAGTTGGGGACAGATCCTATACAATGAGCAGTTCTTC
TRBD2 | - | TRBJ2-1 | TRBV24-1 | CATSDRLAGPNEQFF | TGTGCCACCAGTGATCGACTAGCGGGACCCAATGAGCAGTTCTTC
TRBD2 | - | TRBJ2-3 | TRBV14 | CASSPGGTSVGDTQYF | TGTGCCAGCAGCCCTGGCGGGACTAGCGTGGGAGATACGCAGTATTTT
- | - | TRBJ1-2 | TRBV5-6 | CASSRDGEGYGYTF | TGTGCCAGCAGCCGGGACGGGGAAGGGTATGGCTACACCTTC
- | - | TRBJ2-7 | TRBV20-1 | CSATDSPYEQYF | TGCAGTGCTACGGACAGCCCCTACGAGCAGTACTTC
TRBD2 | - | TRBJ2-7 | TRBV12-3/TRBV12-4 | CASSLEYGTSGSYEQYF | TGTGCCAGCAGTTTAGAGTACGGGACTAGCGGGTCGTACGAGCAGTACTTC
TRBD1 | few | TRBJ2-6 | TRBV7-9 | CASSYPTGGASGANVLTF | TGTGCCAGCAGCTATCCAACAGGGGGCGCTTCTGGGGCCAACGTCCTGACTTTC